This T cell receptor beta chain was identified during a study of shared clonotypes between healthy human individuals. Profiled with immunoSEQ multiplex PCR; TCRdb holds only in-frame clones, not every one. The sample includes roughly 500,000 clones, 79% of them seen just once. Germline V gene sequence: CDR1 SGHTA, CDR2 FQGNSA. The CDR3 covers 16 residues. The ends lost 5 bases at V and 0 bases at J; junction bases unmatched: 7. Sequencing was performed on PBMCs. The chain employs TRBV7-2 and TRBJ2-3; 8 nucleotides agree with TRBD2. The sequence came from a woman aged 35 to 49 in good health. Some clones in this sample may be carry-over from other donors' samples. The CDR3 region is CASSKLADPSTDTQYF. CDR3 in DNA: TGTGCCAGCAGCAAACTAGCGGATCCGAGCACAGATACGCAGTATTTT. Based on the CDR3 plus reference TRBV7-2 and TRBJ2-3, the full variable domain is GAGVSQSPSNKVTEKGKDVELRCDPISGHTALYWYRQSLGQGLEFLIYFQGNSAPDKSGLPSDRFSAERTGGSVSTLTIQRTQQEDSAVYLCASSKLADPSTDTQYFGPGTRLTVL.